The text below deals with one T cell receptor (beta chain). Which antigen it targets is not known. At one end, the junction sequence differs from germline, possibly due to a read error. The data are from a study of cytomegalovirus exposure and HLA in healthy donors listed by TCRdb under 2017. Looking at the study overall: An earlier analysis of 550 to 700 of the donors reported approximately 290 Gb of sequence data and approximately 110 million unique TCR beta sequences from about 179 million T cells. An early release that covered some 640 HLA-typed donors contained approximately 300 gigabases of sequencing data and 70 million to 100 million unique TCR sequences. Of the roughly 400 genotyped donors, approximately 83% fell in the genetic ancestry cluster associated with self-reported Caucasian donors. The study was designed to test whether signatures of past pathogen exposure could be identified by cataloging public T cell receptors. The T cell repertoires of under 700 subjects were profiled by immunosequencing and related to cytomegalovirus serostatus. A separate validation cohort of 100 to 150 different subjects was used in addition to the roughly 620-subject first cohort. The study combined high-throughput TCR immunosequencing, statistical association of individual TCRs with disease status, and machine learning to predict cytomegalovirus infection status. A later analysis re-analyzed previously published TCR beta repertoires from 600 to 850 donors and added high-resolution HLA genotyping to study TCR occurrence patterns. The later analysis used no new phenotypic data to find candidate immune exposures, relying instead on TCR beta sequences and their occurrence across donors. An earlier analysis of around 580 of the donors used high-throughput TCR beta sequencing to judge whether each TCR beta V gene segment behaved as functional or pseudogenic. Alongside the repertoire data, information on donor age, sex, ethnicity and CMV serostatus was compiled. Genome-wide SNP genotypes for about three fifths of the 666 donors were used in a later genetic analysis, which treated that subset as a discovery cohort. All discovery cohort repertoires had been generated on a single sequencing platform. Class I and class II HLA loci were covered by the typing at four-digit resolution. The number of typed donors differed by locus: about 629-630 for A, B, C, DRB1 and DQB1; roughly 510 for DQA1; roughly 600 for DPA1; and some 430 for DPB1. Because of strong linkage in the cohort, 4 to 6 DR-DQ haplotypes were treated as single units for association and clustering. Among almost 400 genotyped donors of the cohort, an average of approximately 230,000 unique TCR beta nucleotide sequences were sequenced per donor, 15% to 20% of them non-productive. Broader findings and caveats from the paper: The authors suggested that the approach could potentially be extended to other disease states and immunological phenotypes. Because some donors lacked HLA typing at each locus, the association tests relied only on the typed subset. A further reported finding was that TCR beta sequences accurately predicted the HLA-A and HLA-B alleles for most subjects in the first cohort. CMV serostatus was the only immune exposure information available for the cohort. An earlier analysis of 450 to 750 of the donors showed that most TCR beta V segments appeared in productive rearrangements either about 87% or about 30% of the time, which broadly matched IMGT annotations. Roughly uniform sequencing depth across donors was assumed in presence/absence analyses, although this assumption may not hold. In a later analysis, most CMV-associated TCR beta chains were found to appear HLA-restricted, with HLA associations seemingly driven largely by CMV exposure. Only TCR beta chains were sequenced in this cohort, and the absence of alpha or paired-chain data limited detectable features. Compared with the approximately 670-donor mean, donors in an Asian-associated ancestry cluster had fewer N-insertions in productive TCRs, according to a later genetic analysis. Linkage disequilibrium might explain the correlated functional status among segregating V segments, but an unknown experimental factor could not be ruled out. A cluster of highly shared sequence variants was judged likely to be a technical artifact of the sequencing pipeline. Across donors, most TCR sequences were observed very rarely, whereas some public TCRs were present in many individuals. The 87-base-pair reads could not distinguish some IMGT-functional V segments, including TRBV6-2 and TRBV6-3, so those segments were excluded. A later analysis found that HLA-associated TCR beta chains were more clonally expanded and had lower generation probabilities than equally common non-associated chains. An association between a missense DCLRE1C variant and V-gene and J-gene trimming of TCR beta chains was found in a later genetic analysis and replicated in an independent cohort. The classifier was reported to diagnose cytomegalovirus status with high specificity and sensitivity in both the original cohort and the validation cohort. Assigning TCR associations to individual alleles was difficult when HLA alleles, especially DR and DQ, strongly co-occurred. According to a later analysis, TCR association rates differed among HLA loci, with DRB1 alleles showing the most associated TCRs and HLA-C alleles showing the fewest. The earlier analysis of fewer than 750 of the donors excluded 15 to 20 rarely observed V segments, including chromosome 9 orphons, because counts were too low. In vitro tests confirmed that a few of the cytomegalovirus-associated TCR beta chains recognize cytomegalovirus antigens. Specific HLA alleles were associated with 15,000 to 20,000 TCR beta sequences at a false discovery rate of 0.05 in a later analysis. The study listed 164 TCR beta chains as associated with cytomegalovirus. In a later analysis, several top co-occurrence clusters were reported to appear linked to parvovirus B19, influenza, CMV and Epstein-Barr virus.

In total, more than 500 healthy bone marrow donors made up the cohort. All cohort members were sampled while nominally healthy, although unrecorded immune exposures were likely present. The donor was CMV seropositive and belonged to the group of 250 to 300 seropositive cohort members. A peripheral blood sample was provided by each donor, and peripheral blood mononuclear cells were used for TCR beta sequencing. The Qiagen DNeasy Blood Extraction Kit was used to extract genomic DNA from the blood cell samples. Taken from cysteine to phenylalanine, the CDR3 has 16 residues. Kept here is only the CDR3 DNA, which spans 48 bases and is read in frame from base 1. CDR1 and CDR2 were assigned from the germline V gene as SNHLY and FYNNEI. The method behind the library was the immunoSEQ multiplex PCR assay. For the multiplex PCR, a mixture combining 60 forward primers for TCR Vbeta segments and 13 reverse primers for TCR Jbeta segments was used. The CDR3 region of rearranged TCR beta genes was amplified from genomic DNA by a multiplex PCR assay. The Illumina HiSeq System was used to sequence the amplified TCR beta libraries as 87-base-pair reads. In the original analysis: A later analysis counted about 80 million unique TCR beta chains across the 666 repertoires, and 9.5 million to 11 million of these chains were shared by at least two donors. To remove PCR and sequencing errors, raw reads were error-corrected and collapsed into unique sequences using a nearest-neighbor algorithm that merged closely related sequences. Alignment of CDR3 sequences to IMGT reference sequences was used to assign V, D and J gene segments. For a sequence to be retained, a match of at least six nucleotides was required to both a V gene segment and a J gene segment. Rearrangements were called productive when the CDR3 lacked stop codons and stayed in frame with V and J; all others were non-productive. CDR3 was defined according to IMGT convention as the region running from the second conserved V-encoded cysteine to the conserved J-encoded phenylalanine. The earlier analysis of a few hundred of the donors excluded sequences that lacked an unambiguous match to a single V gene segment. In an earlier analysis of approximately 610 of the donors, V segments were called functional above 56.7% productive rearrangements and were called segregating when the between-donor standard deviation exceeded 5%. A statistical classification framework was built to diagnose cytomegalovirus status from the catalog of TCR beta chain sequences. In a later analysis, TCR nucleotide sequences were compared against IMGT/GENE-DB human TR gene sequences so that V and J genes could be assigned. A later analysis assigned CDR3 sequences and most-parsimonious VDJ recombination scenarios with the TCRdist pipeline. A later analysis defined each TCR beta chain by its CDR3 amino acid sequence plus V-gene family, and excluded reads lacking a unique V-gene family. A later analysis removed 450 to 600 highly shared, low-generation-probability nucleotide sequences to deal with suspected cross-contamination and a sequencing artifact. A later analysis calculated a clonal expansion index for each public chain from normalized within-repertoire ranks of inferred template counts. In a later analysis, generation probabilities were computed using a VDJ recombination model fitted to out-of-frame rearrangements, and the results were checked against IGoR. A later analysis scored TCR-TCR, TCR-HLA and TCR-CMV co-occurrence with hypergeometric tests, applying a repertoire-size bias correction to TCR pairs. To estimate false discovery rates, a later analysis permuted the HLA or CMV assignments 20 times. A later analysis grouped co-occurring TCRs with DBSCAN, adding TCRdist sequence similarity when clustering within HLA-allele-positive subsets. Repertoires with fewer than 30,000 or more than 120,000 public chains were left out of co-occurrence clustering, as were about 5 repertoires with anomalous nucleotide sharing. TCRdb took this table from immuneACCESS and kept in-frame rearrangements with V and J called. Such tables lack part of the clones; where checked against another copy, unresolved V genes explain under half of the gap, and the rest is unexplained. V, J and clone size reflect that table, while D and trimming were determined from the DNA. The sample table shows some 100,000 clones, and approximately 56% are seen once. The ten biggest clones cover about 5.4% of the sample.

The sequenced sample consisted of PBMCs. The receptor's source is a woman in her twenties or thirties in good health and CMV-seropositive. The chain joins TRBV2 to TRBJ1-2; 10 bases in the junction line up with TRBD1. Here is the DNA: TGTACCAGCAGGGACAGGGGAAGGAGCTCCGACTATGGCTACACCTTC. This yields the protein CTSRDRGRSSDYGYTF.